The rows below give T cell receptor beta chains drawn from one sample of a study of Tregs in tolerant kidney transplant recipients. Generated by immunoSEQ multiplex PCR, the TCRdb table keeps only in-frame clones and is missing some. The sample gives fewer than 20,000 clones, roughly four fifths of which show up once; more than 2% is in the top ten. The source material was Tregs from blood. The receptors shown here come from a human donor in good health. The CDR3 runs from the conserved cysteine through the conserved F or W. D genes are given only for firm matches. The size field is filled for only some rows; it gives once, few, many or a size class.

TRBV6-6	TRBD2	TRBJ2-1	.	CASRRTSGLYNEQFF	TGTGCCAGCAGACGGACTAGCGGGTTGTACAATGAGCAGTTCTTC
TRBV2	.	TRBJ1-2	.	CASSGGDVRVSGHTF	TGTGCCAGCAGTGGAGGGGACGTCAGGGTGTCCGGGCACACCTTC
TRBV6-6	.	TRBJ2-7	.	CASSRRDGGEQYF	TGTGCCAGCAGTCGAAGGGACGGTGGGGAGCAGTACTTC
TRBV7-9	.	TRBJ2-3	.	CASSLLGDTQYF	TGTGCCAGCAGCTTACTGGGAGATACGCAGTATTTT
TRBV15	.	TRBJ2-2	.	CATSRGGFNTGELFF	TGTGCCACCAGCAGAGGCGGATTTAACACCGGGGAGCTGTTTTTT
TRBV4-1	.	TRBJ1-2	.	CASSLDWTPNYGYTF	TGCGCCAGCAGCCTAGATTGGACACCTAACTATGGCTACACCTTC
TRBV6-1	.	TRBJ2-2	once	CASRPLNTGELFF	TGTGCCAGCAGACCCTTGAACACCGGGGAGCTGTTTTTT
TRBV10-1	.	TRBJ1-1	.	CGLGGNTEAFF	TGCGGGCTTGGGGGGAACACTGAAGCTTTCTTT
TRBV9	.	TRBJ2-1	.	CASSVGGGTYGFNEQFF	TGTGCCAGCAGCGTAGGAGGGGGTACTTATGGATTCAATGAGCAGTTCTTC
TRBV4-1	TRBD2	TRBJ2-5	few	CASSQDRSGGYQETQYF	TGCGCCAGCAGCCAAGATAGGAGCGGGGGTTACCAAGAGACCCAGTACTTC
TRBV29-1	.	TRBJ1-4	.	CSVEGRTGEKLFF	TGCAGCGTTGAAGGTCGCACGGGGGAAAAACTGTTTTTT
TRBV6-5	.	TRBJ2-7	.	CASSRDGEQYF	TGTGCCAGCAGTAGGGACGGGGAGCAGTACTTC
TRBV7-2	.	TRBJ2-3	.	CASSFRGPTDTQYF	TGTGCCAGCAGCTTCCGCGGGCCCACAGATACGCAGTATTTT
TRBV7-2	.	TRBJ2-3	.	CASSWDYTDTQYF	TGTGCCAGCAGCTGGGATTACACAGATACGCAGTATTTT
TRBV5-1	.	TRBJ2-3	.	CASSSRTGTDTQYF	TGCGCCAGCAGCTCGCGGACAGGCACAGATACGCAGTATTTT
TRBV10-3	.	TRBJ1-2	few	CATSDRNYGYTF	TGTGCCACCTCGGACAGAAACTATGGCTACACCTTC
TRBV7-3	.	TRBJ2-2	medium-sized	CASSLRATSKAGELFF	TGTGCCAGCAGCTTACGGGCGACTAGTAAGGCCGGGGAGCTGTTTTTT
TRBV21-1	.	TRBJ1-3	.	CASSPLSGNTIYF	TGTGCCAGTAGCCCCCTATCTGGAAACACCATATATTTT
TRBV28	.	TRBJ2-7	.	CASSFLASSYEQYF	TGTGCCAGCAGTTTTCTAGCCAGCTCTTACGAGCAGTACTTC
TRBV5-5	.	TRBJ1-1	few	CASSLEPNTEAFF	TGTGCCAGCAGCTTGGAACCGAACACTGAAGCTTTCTTT
TRBV11-3	TRBD2	TRBJ2-1	once	CASSLVAPLAGGNEQFF	TGTGCCAGCAGCTTAGTGGCGCCACTAGCGGGAGGGAATGAGCAGTTCTTC
TRBV2	.	TRBJ2-2	few	CASSDRYTGELFF	TGTGCCAGCAGTGATAGGTACACCGGGGAGCTGTTTTTT
TRBV29-1	.	TRBJ1-1	.	CSVTGWNTEAFF	TGCAGCGTTACAGGTTGGAACACTGAAGCTTTCTTT
TRBV4-3	.	TRBJ2-3	.	CASSQGGGARTDTQYF	TGCGCCAGCAGCCAAGGAGGGGGGGCCAGGACAGATACGCAGTATTTT
TRBV5-6	.	TRBJ2-5	.	CASSLPGTFVTQYF	TGTGCCAGCAGCTTGCCTGGGACATTTGTGACCCAGTACTTC
TRBV4-1	.	TRBJ2-1	few	CASSPRLAAMGNEQFF	TGCGCCAGCAGCCCACGCCTCGCGGCCATGGGAAATGAGCAGTTCTTC
TRBV6-5	.	TRBJ2-2	few	CASSSLGELFF	TGTGCCAGCAGTTCCCTCGGGGAGCTGTTTTTT
TRBV27	.	TRBJ2-7	.	CASSRLGRLVSEQYF	TGTGCCAGCAGCCGCCTGGGGCGCCTCGTGTCAGAGCAGTACTTC
TRBV5-4	TRBD2	TRBJ2-2	.	CASSAGGHLSGELFF	TGTGCCAGCAGCGCGGGGGGGCATCTTTCCGGGGAGCTGTTTTTT
TRBV6-5	TRBD1	TRBJ1-4	.	CASSLGGADEKLFF	TGTGCCAGCAGTCTAGGGGGCGCAGATGAAAAACTGTTTTTT
TRBV7-8	TRBD1	TRBJ1-5	few	CASSSETGVNQPQHF	TGTGCCAGCAGTAGCGAGACAGGGGTAAATCAGCCCCAGCATTTT